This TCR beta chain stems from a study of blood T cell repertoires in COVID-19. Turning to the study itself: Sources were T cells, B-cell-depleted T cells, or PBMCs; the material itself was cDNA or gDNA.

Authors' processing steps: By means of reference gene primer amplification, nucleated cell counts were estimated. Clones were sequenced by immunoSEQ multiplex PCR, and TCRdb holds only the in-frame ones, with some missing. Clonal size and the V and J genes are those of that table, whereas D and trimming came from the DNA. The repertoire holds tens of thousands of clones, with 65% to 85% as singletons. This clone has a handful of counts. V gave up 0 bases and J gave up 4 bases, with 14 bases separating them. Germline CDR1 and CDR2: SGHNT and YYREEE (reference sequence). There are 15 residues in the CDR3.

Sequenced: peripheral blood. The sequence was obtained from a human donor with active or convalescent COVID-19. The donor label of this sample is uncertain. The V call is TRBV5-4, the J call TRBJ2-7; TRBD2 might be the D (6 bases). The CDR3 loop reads CASSLGTGVLYEQYF. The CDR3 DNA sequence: TGTGCCAGCAGCTTGGGAACGGGAGTTCTATACGAGCAGTACTTC.